The 16 T cell receptor beta chains below were found in one sample sequenced in a study of immune heterogeneity within non-small cell lung tumors. Amplification of the TCR beta CDR3 was achieved through multiplex PCR with 32 V and 13 J primers. TCRdb independently ran MiXCR on the multiplex PCR reads; one entry per CDR3 protein. Among about 11,000 distinct CDR3 sequences listed, under 25% were seen once. The template for each sample was roughly 600 ng of genomic DNA, which had been extracted from bulk tumor tissue. Doctors removed several biopsies from each primary tumor during surgery, keeping them far apart. Newly diagnosed with untreated non-small cell lung cancer, the patients underwent curative surgery. The sequencing sample was made of lung tumor tissue. Every receptor here comes from a man aged 55 to 70 with non-small cell lung cancer.

This clonotype was counted once. The chain combines TRBV5-1 with TRBJ2-2; D uncertain. Germline V lookup: CDR1 SGHRS, CDR2 YFSETQ. V was trimmed by 0 bases and J by 0 bases, leaving 9 bases between them. The CDR3 is 16 amino acids. The CDR3 is CASSLEISTNTGELFF. DNA for the CDR3: TGCGCCAGCAGCTTGGAGATCAGCACGAACACCGGGGAGCTGTTTTTT. Drawing the rest from reference TRBV5-1 and TRBJ2-2, the complete variable domain is KAGVTQTPRYLIKTRGQQVTLSCSPISGHRSVSWYQQTPGQGLQFLFEYFSETQRNKGNFPGRFSGRQFSNSRSEMNVSTLELGDSALYLCASSLEISTNTGELFFGEGSRLTVL.

This clonotype is medium-sized (0.01 to 0.1%) by share. The chain carries TRBV27 and TRBJ1-5; no clear D gene. The CDR3 has 14 residues. Germline lookup yields CDR1 MNHEY and CDR2 SMNVEV (reference sequence). The ends were cut back, 8 bases at V and 0 bases at J, with 11 bases in the middle. In DNA, the CDR3 is TGTGCCAGCCGTCAGGTTGATAGCAATCAGCCCCAGCATTTT. It encodes CASRQVDSNQPQHF.

The V and J genes are TRBV9 and TRBJ2-7; D is possibly TRBD2 (5 bases). The CDR3 has 15 amino acids. V lost 0 bases to trimming and J lost 5 bases, with 15 bases between them. Per germline, CDR1 SGDLS and CDR2 YYNGEE. CDR3 in DNA: TGTGCCAGCAGCGTAGTTGGTCCCGGGGTCCACGAGCAGTACTTC. This sequence encodes CASSVVGPGVHEQYF.

This clonotype was detected only a few times. The chain couples TRBV6-2 or TRBV6-3 to TRBJ2-5, with D possibly being TRBD2 (7 bases). The length of the CDR3 is 13 residues. From germline, CDR1 is MNHEY and CDR2 SVGEGT. Trimming took off 2 bases at V and 6 bases at J, with 10 bases between the two ends. CDR3 amino acids: CASSYTGTKTQYF. The CDR3 bases are TGTGCCAGCAGTTACACAGGGACTAAGACCCAGTACTTC.

Sample share makes this clonotype medium-sized (0.01 to 0.1%). V is TRBV18 and J is TRBJ2-3; D possibly corresponds to TRBD1 (6 bases). The germline gives CDR1 KGHSH, CDR2 LQKENI. The CDR3 consists of 16 residues. Trimming took off 1 base at V and 5 bases at J, with 16 bases between the two ends. CDR3 sequence (DNA): TGTGCCAGCTCACCACTAGGCAGGGGAACACAAGATACGCAGTATTTT. It codes for CASSPLGRGTQDTQYF.

This clonotype is judged medium-sized. The chain joins TRBV12-3 or TRBV12-4 to TRBJ1-6; TRBD1 matches at 7 bases. J was trimmed by 5 bases and V by 5 bases; bases with no gene match: 3. The CDR3 has 14 amino acids. CDR3 loop: CASSRDSHNSPLHF. CDR3 DNA: TGTGCCAGCAGTCGGGACAGCCATAATTCACCCCTCCACTTT.

By frequency in the sample, this clonotype is medium-sized (0.01 to 0.1%). The chain carries TRBV20-1 and TRBJ1-5; D unclear. The CDR3 consists of 16 residues. Trimming pared 1 base from V and 5 bases from J, leaving 18 bases between. The germline V gene has CDR1 DFQATT and CDR2 SNEGSKA (reference sequence). The CDR3 reads CSARVLWSNYDQPQHF. In DNA, the CDR3 is TGCAGTGCTAGAGTTTTATGGTCGAACTACGATCAGCCCCAGCATTTT.

This clonotype rates as medium-sized. The genes are TRBV6-5 and TRBJ2-7; D remains ambiguous. The V end was cut by 1 base, the J end by 5 bases, with 0 bases between. CDR3 length: 10 amino acids. The germline V gene encodes CDR1 MNHEY and CDR2 SVGAGI. CDR3 DNA: TGTGCCAGCAGTTACTACGAGCAGTACTTC. Translation gives CASSYYEQYF.

J is TRBJ2-7 and V is TRBV7-9; D remains unclear. The CDR3 is made up of 13 amino acids. Germline V gene sequence: CDR1 SEHNR, CDR2 FQNEAQ (reference sequence). Trimming left V 4 bases short and J 1 base short, with 8 bases between. CDR3 DNA sequence: TGTGCCAGCAGCTCTCACCGGTCCTACGAGCAGTACTTC. Translation gives CASSSHRSYEQYF.

The chain is built from TRBV20-1 and TRBJ2-1; 12 nucleotides match TRBD2. CDR1 is DFQATT and CDR2 is SNEGSKA in the germline V gene (reference sequence). There are 15 residues in the CDR3. V trimming: 0 bases; J trimming: 9 bases; junction bases outside the gene matches: 6. The CDR3: CSARETSGSLSEQFF. DNA of the CDR3: TGCAGTGCTAGAGAGACTAGCGGGAGCCTTAGTGAGCAGTTCTTC.

This sequence joins TRBV10-3 and TRBJ2-3; D might be TRBD2 (6 bases). The CDR3 is 14 amino acids. Germline CDR1 and CDR2: ENHRY and SYGVKD. The ends were cut back, 4 bases at V and 3 bases at J, with 11 bases in the middle. DNA of the CDR3: TGTGCCATCAGTGGGGGCGGGATGACAGATACGCAGTATTTT. This sequence encodes CAISGGGMTDTQYF.

This sequence joins TRBV19 and TRBJ2-1; D not resolved. Trimming took 9 bases from V and 2 from J, leaving 11 bases between them. This CDR3 has 13 amino acids. Germline-derived CDR1 and CDR2 are LNHDA and SQIVND (reference sequence). The CDR3 spells CASRTKPYNEQFF. Here the CDR3 DNA reads TGTGCCAGCCGTACAAAGCCCTACAATGAGCAGTTCTTC. The whole variable domain, filled in from reference TRBV19 and TRBJ2-1, reads DGGITQSPKYLFRKEGQNVTLSCEQNLNHDAMYWYRQDPGQGLRLIYYSQIVNDFQKGDIAEGYSVSREKKESFPLTVTSAQKNPTAFYLCASRTKPYNEQFFGPGTRLTVL.

This chain links TRBV5-1 with TRBJ2-3; 10 bases line up with TRBD2. Germline V lookup: CDR1 SGHRS, CDR2 YFSETQ. The CDR3 is 16 amino acids. The V segment lost 2 bases and the J segment 1 base; nucleotides outside the gene matches: 4. The CDR3 loop is CASSLAGGPGTDTQYF. In nucleotides, the CDR3 is TGCGCCAGCAGCTTAGCGGGAGGGCCGGGCACAGATACGCAGTATTTT.

A remark on this clonotype: Given the absence of the conserved phenylalanine or tryptophan at the CDR3 end, a read error is likely. It is unclear where the CDR3 begins or ends on the DNA, so no DNA is shown, and the CDR3 is as TCRdb lists it. The gene calls are TRBV7-2 and TRBJ2-1; TRBD1, the D gene given by the table, was not confirmed from the DNA. Germline CDR1 and CDR2: SGHTA and FQGNSA. Counting both end residues, the CDR3 totals 14 amino acids. This CDR3 is CASSLNILRDTQYL.

J is TRBJ1-2 and V is TRBV2; D may be TRBD1 (5 bases). V lost 3 bases, J lost 6 bases, and 11 bases lay in between. This CDR3 region has 13 residues. Germline V gene lookup returns CDR1 SNHLY and CDR2 FYNNEI. The CDR3 sequence: CASSDRQRNGYTF. CDR3 coding DNA: TGTGCCAGCAGTGATCGACAGAGGAATGGCTACACCTTC.

In regard to this clonotype: A clone one base away is much larger, so this may be a read error. The chain links TRBV24-1 to TRBJ2-1; 8 bases fit TRBD2. This CDR3 comprises 17 residues. From germline, CDR1 is KGHDR and CDR2 SFDVKD. The CDR3 bases are TGTGCCACCAGTGATTTAAGGGAAACTAGCGGTTACAATAAGCAGTTCTTC. Translating gives CATSDLRETSGYNKQFF.